The clone carrying this T cell receptor beta chain was seen only a few times. These data originate in a study of OX40 agonist ivuxolimab in advanced cancers. Clones were read by immunoSEQ multiplex PCR, and TCRdb kept only the in-frame ones, dropping some. This sample has 62,000 or so clones, with 80% to 90% found just once. Trimming removed 0 bases at V and 5 bases at J, with 7 bases between. Germline CDR1 is SGDLS and CDR2 is YYNGEE. CDR3 length equals 13 residues. This TCR was sampled from an adult with an advanced solid tumor such as melanoma, head and neck, liver or kidney cancer. This chain joins TRBV9 and TRBJ2-3; D tentatively fits TRBD1 or TRBD2 (5 bases each). Sequencing was performed on CD4+ or CD8+ T cells sorted from blood, taken in a trial of the OX40 agonist ivuxolimab. The CDR3 loop is CASSVGGGDTQYF. The DNA for the CDR3 is TGTGCCAGCAGCGTAGGTGGGGGAGATACGCAGTATTTT.